The clone carrying this T cell receptor (beta chain) was detected ten times or more. Its target is not known. A single record per CDR3 protein comes from TCRdb applying MiXCR to the reads. The sample has 200,000 to 300,000 distinct CDR3 sequences; 9.1% are singletons. From germline, CDR1 is SGHTA and CDR2 FQGNSA. The V segment lost 4 bases and the J segment 6 bases; nucleotides outside the gene matches: 6. The CDR3 sequence is 15 residues long. The source of the sample is a study of T cell repertoires in cytomegalovirus infection. Study-wide background: Evidence of both CMV infection and a matching HLA type came from public TCR beta signatures.

The study's findings and limits: Of the TCR beta families, the public ones yielded a cumulative frequency that identified carriers of CMV plus the relevant HLA.

The clonotype originates from a human donor in good health (CMV status not recorded). Some clones in this sample may be carry-over from other donors' samples. Sequenced sample: PBMCs. This chain joins TRBV7-2 and TRBJ2-7; 13 nucleotides align to TRBD2. CDR3 coding DNA: TGTGCCAGCAGCTCAACTAGCGGGGGGGCCCGCGAGCAGTACTTC. Translation gives CASSSTSGGAREQYF.